Below, one T cell receptor beta chain is given with its context. The data stem from a study of cytomegalovirus exposure and HLA in healthy donors. In germline, CDR1 is SGHRS, CDR2 YFSETQ. The CDR3 contains 16 residues. V lost 0 bases and J 2 bases, leaving 14 bases between the germline ends. This cohort consisted of healthy bone marrow donors. PCR primers comprised 60 Vbeta and 13 Jbeta primers. Authors' analysis steps: About 9.9 million of the about 80 million unique TCR beta chains counted in a later analysis were shared. The assay was immunoSEQ multiplex PCR, and TCRdb's table has in-frame clones only and misses some. V, J and clone size derive from that table, while D and trimming were established from the DNA sequence. The sample's table shows around 110,000 clones.

The TCR sequence derives from a man aged 35 to 55 in good health and CMV-seropositive. The sequencing input was PBMCs. The chain combines TRBV5-1 with TRBJ2-5, with D hard to call. The CDR3 is CASSLVGSSLQETQYF. As DNA, the CDR3 is TGCGCCAGCAGCTTGGTGGGTAGCTCCCTGCAAGAGACCCAGTACTTC.